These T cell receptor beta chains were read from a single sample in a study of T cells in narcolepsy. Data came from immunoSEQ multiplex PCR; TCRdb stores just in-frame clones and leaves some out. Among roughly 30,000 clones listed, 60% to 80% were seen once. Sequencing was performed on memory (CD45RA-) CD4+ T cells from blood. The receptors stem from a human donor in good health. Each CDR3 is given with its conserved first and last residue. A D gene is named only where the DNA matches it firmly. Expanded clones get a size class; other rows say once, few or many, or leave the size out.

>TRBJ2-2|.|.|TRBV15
TGTGCCACCAGCAGAGTACAGGGCCGGGAGCTGTTTTTT
CATSRVQGRELFF
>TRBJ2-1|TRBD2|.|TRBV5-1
TGCGCCAGCAGCCACGGGAGGAATGAGCAGTTCTTC
CASSHGRNEQFF
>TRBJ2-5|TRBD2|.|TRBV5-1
TGCGCCAGCAGCTTGCTGCTAGCGGGAGGACAAGAGACCCAGTACTTC
CASSLLLAGGQETQYF
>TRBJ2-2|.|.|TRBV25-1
TGTGCCAGCATGGGGCAGGGGAACACCGGGGAGCTGTTTTTT
CASMGQGNTGELFF
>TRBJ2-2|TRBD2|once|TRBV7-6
TGTGCCAGCACCAGACTAGCGGGAGGGAACACCGGGGAGCTGTTTTTT
CASTRLAGGNTGELFF
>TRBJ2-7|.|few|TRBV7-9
TGTGCCAGCACCGTAGCTGTAAGGAGCCACGAGCAGTACTTC
CASTVAVRSHEQYF
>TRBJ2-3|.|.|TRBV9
TGTGCCAGCAGCACAACTCGGGGCACAGATACGCAGTATTTT
CASSTTRGTDTQYF
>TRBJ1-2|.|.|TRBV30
TGTGCCTGGAGTCACCCAGGCTATGGCTACACCTTC
CAWSHPGYGYTF
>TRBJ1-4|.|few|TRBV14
TGTGCCAGCAGCCAAGATCAAGGGGCAGGAGAAAAACTGTTTTTT
CASSQDQGAGEKLFF
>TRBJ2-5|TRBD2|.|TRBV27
TGTGCCAGCAGTGGGCGGGGGGAGCAGTACTTC
CASSGRGEQYF